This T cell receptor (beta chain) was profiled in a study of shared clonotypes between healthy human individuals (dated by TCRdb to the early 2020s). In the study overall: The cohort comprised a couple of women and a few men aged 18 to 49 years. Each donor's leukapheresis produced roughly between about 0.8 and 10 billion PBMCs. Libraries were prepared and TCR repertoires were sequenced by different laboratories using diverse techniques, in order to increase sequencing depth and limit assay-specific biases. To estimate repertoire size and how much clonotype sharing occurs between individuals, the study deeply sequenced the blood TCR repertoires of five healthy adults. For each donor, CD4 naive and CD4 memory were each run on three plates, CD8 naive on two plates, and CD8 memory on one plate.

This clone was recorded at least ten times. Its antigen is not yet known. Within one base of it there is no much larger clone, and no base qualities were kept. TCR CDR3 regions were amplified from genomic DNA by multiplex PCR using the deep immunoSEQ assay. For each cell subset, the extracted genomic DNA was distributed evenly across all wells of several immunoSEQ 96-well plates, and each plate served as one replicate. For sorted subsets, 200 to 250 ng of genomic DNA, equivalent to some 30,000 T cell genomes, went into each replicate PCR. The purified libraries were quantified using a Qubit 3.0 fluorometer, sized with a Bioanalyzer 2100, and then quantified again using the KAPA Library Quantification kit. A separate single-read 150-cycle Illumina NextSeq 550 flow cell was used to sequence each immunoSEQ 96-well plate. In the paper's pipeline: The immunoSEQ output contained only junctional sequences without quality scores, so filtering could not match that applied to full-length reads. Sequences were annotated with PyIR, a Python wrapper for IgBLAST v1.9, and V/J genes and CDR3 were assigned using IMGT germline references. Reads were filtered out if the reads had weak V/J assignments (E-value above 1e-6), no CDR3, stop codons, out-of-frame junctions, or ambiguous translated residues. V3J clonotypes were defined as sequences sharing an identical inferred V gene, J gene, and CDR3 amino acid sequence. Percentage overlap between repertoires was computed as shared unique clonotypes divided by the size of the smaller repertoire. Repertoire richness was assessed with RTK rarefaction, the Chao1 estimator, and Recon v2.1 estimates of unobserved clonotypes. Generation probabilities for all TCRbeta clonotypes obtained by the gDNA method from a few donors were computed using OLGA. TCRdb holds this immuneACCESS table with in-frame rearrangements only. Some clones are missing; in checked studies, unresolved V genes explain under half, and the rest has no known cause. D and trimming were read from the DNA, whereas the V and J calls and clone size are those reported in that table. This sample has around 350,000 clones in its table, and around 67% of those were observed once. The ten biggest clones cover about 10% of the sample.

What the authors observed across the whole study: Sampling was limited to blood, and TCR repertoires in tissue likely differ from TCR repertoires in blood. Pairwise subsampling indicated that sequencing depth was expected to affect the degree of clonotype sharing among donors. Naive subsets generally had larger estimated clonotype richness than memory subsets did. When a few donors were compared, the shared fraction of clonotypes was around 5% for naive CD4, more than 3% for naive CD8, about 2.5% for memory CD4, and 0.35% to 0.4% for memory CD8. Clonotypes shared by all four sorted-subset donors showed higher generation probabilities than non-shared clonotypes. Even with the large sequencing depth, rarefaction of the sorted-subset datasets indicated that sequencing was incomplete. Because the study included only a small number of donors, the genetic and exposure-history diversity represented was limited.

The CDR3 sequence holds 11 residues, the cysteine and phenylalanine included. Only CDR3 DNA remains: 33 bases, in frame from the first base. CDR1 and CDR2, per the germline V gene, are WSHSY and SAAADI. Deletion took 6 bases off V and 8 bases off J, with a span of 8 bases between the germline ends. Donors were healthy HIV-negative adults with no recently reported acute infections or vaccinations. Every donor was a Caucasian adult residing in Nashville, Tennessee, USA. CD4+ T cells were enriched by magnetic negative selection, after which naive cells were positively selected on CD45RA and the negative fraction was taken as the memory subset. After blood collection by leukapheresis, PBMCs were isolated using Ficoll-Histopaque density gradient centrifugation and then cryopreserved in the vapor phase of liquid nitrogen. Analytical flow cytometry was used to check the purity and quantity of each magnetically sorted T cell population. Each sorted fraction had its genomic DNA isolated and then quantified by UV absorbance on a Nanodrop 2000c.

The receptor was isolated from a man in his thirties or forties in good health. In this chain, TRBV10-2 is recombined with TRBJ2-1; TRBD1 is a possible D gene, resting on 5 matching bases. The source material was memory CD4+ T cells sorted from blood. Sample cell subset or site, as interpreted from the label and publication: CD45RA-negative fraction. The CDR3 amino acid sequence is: CASRTAHEQFF. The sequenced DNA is TGCGCCAGCAGGACAGCCCATGAGCAGTTCTTC.